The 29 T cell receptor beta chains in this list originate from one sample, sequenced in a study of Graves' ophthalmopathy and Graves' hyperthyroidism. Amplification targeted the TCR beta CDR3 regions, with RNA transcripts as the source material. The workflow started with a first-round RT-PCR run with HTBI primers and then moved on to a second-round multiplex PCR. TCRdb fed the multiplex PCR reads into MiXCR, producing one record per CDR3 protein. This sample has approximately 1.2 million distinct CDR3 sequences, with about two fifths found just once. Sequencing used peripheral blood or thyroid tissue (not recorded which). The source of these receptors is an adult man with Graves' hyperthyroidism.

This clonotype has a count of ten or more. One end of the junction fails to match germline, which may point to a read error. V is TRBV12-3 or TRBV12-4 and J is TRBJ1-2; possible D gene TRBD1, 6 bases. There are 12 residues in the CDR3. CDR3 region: CASSTRTAIAAF. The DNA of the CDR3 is TGTGCCAGCAGCACGCGGACAGCCATAGCCGCCTTC.

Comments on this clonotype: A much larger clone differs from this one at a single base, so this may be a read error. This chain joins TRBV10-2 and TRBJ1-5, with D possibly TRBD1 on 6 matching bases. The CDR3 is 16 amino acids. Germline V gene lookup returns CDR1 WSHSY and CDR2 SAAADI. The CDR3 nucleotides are TGTGCCAGCAGTTACTCGGGGCGCGGGGGCGATCAGCCCCAGCATTTT. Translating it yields CASSYSGRGGDQPQHF.

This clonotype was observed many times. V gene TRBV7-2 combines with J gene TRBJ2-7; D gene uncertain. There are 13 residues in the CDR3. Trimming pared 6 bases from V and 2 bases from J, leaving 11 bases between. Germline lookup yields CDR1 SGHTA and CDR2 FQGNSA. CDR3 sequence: CASSQTKAYEQYF. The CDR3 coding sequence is TGTGCCAGCAGTCAAACGAAAGCCTACGAGCAGTACTTC. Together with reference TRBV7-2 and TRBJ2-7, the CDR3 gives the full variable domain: GAGVSQSPSNKVTEKGKDVELRCDPISGHTALYWYRQSLGQGLEFLIYFQGNSAPDKSGLPSDRFSAERTGGSVSTLTIQRTQQEDSAVYLCASSQTKAYEQYFGPGTRLTVT.

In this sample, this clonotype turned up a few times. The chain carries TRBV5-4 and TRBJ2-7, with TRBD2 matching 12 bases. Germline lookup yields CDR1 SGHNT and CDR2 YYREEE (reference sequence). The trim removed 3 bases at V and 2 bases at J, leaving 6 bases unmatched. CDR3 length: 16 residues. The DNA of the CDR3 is TGTGCCAGCAGCTCCGGACTAGCGGGAAATACCTACGAGCAGTACTTC. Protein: CASSSGLAGNTYEQYF.

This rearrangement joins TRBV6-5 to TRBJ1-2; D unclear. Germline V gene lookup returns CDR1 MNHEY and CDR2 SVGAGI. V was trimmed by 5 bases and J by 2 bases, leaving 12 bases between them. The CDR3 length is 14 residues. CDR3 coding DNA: TGTGCCAGCAGTAAAGCAGCAAGGAACTATGGCTACACCTTC. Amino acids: CASSKAARNYGYTF.

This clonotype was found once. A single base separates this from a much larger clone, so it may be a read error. In DNA form, the CDR3 reads TGCGCCAGCAGTCTACAGGGGGCGGGTAGTTCACCCCTCCACTTT. Translating gives CASSLQGAGSSPLHF. The chain combines TRBV4-3 with TRBJ1-6, with 9 bases fitting TRBD1. CDR3 length: 15 residues. Germline CDR1 reads LGHNA; CDR2 reads YSLEER. Trimming removed 6 bases from V and 9 bases from J; junction bases left unmatched: 9.

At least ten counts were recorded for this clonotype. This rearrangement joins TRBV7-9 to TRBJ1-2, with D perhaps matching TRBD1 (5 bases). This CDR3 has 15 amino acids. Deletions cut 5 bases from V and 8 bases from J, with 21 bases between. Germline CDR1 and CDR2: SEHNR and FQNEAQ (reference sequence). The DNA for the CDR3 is TGTGCCAGCAGCCGCGGGAGTTCCGGGGGAGGGGGCTACACCTTC. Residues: CASSRGSSGGGGYTF.

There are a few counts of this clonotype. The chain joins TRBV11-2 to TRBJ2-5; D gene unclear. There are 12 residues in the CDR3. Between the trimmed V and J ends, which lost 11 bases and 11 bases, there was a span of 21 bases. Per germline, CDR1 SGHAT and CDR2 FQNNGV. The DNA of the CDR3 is TGTGCCGCGACGAGAGGCACAGATACGCAGTACTTC. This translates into CAATRGTDTQYF.

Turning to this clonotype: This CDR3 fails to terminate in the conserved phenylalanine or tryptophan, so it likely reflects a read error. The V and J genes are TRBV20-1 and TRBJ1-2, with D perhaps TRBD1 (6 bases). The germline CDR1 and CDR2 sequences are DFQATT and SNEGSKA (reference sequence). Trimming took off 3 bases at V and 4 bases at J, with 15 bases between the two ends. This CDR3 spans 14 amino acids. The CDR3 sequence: CSARMRGSGYGYTI. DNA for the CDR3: TGCAGTGCTAGGATGAGGGGGAGCGGCTATGGCTACACCATC.

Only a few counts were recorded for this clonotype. The CDR3 coding sequence is TGTGCCATCAGTGAGTCGGGGTCAGCTTTCTTT. Its translation is CAISESGSAFF. The chain employs TRBV10-3 and TRBJ1-1; no definite D call. Per germline, CDR1 ENHRY and CDR2 SYGVKD. The CDR3 has 11 residues. The V gene lost 0 bases and the J gene lost 10 bases, with 6 bases spanning the gap.

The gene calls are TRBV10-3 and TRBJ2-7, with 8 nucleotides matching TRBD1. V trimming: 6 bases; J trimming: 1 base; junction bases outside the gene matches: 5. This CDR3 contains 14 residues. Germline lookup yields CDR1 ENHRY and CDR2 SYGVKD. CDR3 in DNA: TGTGCCATCAGGCCACAGGGGGAGTCCTACGAGCAGTACTTC. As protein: CAIRPQGESYEQYF.

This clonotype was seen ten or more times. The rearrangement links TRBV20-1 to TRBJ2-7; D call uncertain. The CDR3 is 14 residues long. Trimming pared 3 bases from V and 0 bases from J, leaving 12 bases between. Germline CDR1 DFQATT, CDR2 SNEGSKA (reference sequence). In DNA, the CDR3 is TGCAGTGCTAGGCGCCCAGGAGACTCCTACGAGCAGTACTTC. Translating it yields CSARRPGDSYEQYF.

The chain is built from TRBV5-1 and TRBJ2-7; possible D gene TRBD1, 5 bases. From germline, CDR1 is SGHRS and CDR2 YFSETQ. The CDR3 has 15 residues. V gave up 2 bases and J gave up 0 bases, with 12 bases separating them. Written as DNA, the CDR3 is TGCGCCAGCAGCTTAGACGAAGGGGTCTCCTACGAGCAGTACTTC. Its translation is CASSLDEGVSYEQYF.

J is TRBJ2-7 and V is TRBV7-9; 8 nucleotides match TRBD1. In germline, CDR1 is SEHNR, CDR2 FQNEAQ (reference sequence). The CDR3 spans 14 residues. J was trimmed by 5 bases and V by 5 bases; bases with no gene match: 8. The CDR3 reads CASSQTGGTHEQYF. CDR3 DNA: TGTGCCAGCAGCCAAACAGGGGGTACCCACGAGCAGTACTTC.

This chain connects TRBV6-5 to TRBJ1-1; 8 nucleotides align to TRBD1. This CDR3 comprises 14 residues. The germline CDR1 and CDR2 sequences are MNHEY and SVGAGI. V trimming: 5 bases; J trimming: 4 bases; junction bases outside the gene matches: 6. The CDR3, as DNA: TGTGCCAGCAGTCCAGGGGGCGACTCCACTGAAGCTTTCTTT. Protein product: CASSPGGDSTEAFF.

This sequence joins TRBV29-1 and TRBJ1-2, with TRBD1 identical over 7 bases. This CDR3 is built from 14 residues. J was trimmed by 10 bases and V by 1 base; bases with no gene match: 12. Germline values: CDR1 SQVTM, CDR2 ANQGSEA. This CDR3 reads CSVEASDRTGIYTF. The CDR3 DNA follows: TGCAGCGTTGAAGCGTCAGACAGGACAGGTATCTACACCTTC. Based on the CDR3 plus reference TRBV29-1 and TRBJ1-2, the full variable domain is SAVISQKPSRDICQRGTSLTIQCQVDSQVTMMFWYRQQPGQSLTLIATANQGSEATYESGFVIDKFPISRPNLTFSTLTVSNMSPEDSSIYLCSVEASDRTGIYTFGSGTRLTVV.

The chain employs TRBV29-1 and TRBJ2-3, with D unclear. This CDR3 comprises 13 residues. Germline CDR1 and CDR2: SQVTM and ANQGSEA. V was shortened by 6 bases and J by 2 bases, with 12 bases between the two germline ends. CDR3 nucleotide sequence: TGCAGCGTCCGGACGGGTTTCACAGATACGCAGTATTTT. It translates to CSVRTGFTDTQYF.

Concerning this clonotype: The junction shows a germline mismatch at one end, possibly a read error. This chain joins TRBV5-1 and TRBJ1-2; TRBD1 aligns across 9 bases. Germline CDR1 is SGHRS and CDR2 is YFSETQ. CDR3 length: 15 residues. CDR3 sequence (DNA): TGTGCCAGCAGCAGATGGATACAGGGGGCGAGTGGCTACACCTTC. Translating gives CASSRWIQGASGYTF.

The CDR3 DNA follows: TGTGCCAGCAGCGTTGGGCCCCAGTACTTC. Translation: CASSVGPQYF. The chain joins TRBV9 to TRBJ2-5, with D unclear. This CDR3 is built from 10 residues. Germline CDR1 reads SGDLS; CDR2 reads YYNGEE. The germline V and J ends were trimmed by 2 bases and 9 bases, with 5 bases remaining between them. Full variable domain (missing parts from reference TRBV9 and TRBJ2-5): DSGVTQTPKHLITATGQRVTLRCSPRSGDLSVYWYQQSLDQGLQFLIQYYNGEERAKGNILERFSAQQFPDLHSELNLSSLELGDSALYFCASSVGPQYFGPGTRLLVL.

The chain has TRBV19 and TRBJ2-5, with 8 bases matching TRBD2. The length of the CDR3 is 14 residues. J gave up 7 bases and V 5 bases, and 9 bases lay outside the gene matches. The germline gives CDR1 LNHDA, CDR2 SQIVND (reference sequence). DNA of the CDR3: TGTGCCAGTAGTTCCGCGGGGGGCCTTGTGACCCAGTACTTC. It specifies CASSSAGGLVTQYF.

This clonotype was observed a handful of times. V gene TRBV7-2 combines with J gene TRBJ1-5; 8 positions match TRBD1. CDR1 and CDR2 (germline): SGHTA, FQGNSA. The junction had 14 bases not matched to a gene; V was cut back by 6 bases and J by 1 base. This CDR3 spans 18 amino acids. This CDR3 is CASSDYLQGAGSNQPQHF. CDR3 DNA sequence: TGTGCCAGCAGTGATTACCTGCAGGGGGCTGGGAGCAATCAGCCCCAGCATTTT.

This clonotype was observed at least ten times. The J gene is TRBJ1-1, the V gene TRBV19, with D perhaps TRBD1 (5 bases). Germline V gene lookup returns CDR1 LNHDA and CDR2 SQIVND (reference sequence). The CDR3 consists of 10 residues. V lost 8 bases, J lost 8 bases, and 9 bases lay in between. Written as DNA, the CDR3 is TGTGCCAGTGGACACAGCGAAGCTTTCTTT. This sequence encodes CASGHSEAFF.

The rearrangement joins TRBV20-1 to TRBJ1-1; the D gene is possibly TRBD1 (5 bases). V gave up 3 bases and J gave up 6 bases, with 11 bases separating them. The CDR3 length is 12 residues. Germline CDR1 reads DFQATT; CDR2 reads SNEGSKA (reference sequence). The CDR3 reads CSASPGAAEAFF. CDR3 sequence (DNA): TGCAGTGCTAGCCCCGGGGCCGCTGAAGCTTTCTTT.

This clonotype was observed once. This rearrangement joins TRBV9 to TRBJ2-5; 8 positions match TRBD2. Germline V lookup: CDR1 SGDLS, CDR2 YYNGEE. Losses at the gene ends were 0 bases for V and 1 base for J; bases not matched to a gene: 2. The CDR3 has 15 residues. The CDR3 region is CASSVVGGAQETQYF. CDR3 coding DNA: TGTGCCAGCAGCGTAGTCGGGGGGGCCCAAGAGACCCAGTACTTC. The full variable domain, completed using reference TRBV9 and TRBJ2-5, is DSGVTQTPKHLITATGQRVTLRCSPRSGDLSVYWYQQSLDQGLQFLIQYYNGEERAKGNILERFSAQQFPDLHSELNLSSLELGDSALYFCASSVVGGAQETQYFGPGTRLLVL.

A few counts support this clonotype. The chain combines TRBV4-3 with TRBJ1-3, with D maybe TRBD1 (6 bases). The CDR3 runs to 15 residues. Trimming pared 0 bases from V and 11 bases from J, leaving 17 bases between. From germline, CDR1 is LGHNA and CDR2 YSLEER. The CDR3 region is CASSQDRGSLAAIYF. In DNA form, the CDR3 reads TGCGCCAGCAGCCAAGATAGGGGGTCCCTAGCGGCCATATATTTT.

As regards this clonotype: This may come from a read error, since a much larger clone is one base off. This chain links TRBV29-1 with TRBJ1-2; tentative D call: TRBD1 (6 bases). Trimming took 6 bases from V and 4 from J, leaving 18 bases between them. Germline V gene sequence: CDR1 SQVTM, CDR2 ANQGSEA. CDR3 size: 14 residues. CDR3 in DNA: TGCAGCGTCTCAACAGGGTCCGCTTCCTATGGCTACACCTTC. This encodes CSVSTGSASYGYTF. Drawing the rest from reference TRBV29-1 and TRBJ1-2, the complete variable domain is SAVISQKPSRDICQRGTSLTIQCQVDSQVTMMFWYRQQPGQSLTLIATANQGSEATYESGFVIDKFPISRPNLTFSTLTVSNMSPEDSSIYLCSVSTGSASYGYTFGSGTRLTVV.

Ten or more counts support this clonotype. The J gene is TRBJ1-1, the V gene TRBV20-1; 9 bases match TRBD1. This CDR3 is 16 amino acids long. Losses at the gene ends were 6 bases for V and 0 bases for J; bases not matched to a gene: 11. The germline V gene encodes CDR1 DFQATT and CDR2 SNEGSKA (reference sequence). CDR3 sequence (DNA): TGCAGTGCCCAGCAGGACAGGGGCTATATGAACACTGAAGCTTTCTTT. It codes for CSAQQDRGYMNTEAFF.

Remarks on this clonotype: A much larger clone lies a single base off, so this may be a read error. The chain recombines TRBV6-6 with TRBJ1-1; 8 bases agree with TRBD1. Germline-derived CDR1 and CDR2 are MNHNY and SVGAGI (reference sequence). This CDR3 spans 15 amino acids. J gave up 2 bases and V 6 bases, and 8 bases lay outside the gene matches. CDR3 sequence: CASRSPGQDNTEAFF. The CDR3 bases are TGTGCCAGCAGATCTCCGGGACAGGATAACACTGAAGCTTTCTTT.

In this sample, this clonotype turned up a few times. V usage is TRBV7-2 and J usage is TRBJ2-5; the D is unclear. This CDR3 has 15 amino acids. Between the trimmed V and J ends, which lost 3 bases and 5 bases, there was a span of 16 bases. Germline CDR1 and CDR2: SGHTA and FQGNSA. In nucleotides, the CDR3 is TGTGCCAGCAGCTTCACCTACACCCGGTGGGAGACCCAGTACTTC. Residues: CASSFTYTRWETQYF. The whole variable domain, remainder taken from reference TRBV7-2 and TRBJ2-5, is GAGVSQSPSNKVTEKGKDVELRCDPISGHTALYWYRQSLGQGLEFLIYFQGNSAPDKSGLPSDRFSAERTGGSVSTLTIQRTQQEDSAVYLCASSFTYTRWETQYFGPGTRLLVL.